This entry lists 26 T cell receptor beta chains sequenced from one sample in a study of shared clonotypes between healthy human individuals. Sequencing used immunoSEQ multiplex PCR; TCRdb keeps in-frame clones, though not all of them. The sample lists about half a million clones; 70% to 85% were seen once. Input material: PBMCs. The receptors originated from a woman between 35 and 50 years old in good health. Some clones in this sample may be carry-over from other donors' samples.

The genes are TRBV11-2 and TRBJ2-7, with 16 nucleotides matching TRBD2. The CDR3 totals 20 residues. The V gene end was trimmed by 0 bases and the J gene end by 4 bases; junction bases not matched to a gene: 12. Germline V CDR1 and CDR2: SGHAT, FQNNGV. The CDR3 region is CASSLDFLPGLAGGRYEQYF. CDR3 DNA: TGTGCCAGCAGCTTAGACTTCCTCCCGGGACTAGCGGGAGGGAGGTACGAGCAGTACTTC. Complete variable domain (other parts from reference TRBV11-2 and TRBJ2-7): EAGVAQSPRYKIIEKRQSVAFWCNPISGHATLYWYQQILGQGPKLLIQFQNNGVVDDSQLPKDRFSAERLKGVDSTLKIQPAKLEDSAVYLCASSLDFLPGLAGGRYEQYFGPGTRLTVT.

This chain uses TRBV5-1 with TRBJ2-1, with a tentative D call TRBD2 (5 bases). The length of the CDR3 is 15 residues. Germline CDR1 and CDR2: SGHRS and YFSETQ. V was clipped by 6 bases and J by 6 bases, with 19 bases between them. The CDR3 coding sequence is TGCGCCAGCAAACGGGAACCCGACTCCCTCAATGAGCAGTTCTTC. Protein: CASKREPDSLNEQFF.

The V and J genes are TRBV2 and TRBJ2-7; tentatively, D is TRBD2 (6 bases). Germline V gives CDR1 SNHLY, CDR2 FYNNEI. The CDR3 extends over 15 amino acids. V lost 6 bases and J lost 0, with 15 bases in between. The CDR3 protein is CASRNSGLRSYEQYF. The CDR3 DNA follows: TGTGCCAGCAGGAATAGCGGCCTACGCTCCTACGAGCAGTACTTC. The full variable domain, completed using reference TRBV2 and TRBJ2-7, is EPEVTQTPSHQVTQMGQEVILRCVPISNHLYFYWYRQILGQKVEFLVSFYNNEISEKSEIFDDQFSVERPDGSNFTLKIRSTKLEDSAMYFCASRNSGLRSYEQYFGPGTRLTVT.

This chain uses TRBV11-1 with TRBJ2-5; tentatively, D is TRBD2 (6 bases). V was clipped by 3 bases and J by 4 bases, with 9 bases between them. From germline, CDR1 is SGHAT and CDR2 FQDESV (reference sequence). The CDR3 extends over 13 amino acids. The CDR3 loop reads CASSLGGPETQYF. The CDR3 DNA reads as TGTGCCAGCAGCTTGGGGGGACCAGAGACCCAGTACTTC.

The chain joins TRBV18 to TRBJ2-5; 7 bases line up with TRBD1. V was pared by 5 bases and J by 5 bases, with 11 bases of the junction left unmatched. Germline V lookup: CDR1 KGHSH, CDR2 LQKENI. This CDR3 has 15 residues. The CDR3 is CASSWTGTDGETQYF. CDR3 sequence (DNA): TGTGCCAGCTCATGGACCGGGACAGACGGGGAGACCCAGTACTTC.

The rearrangement joins TRBV7-6 to TRBJ2-7; D remains unclear. CDR3 length equals 14 residues. Germline V gives CDR1 SGHVS, CDR2 FNYEAQ. Trimming removed 5 bases from V and 2 bases from J, with 13 bases in between. The chain's CDR3 is CASSPPADPYEQYF. DNA for the CDR3: TGTGCCAGCAGCCCCCCGGCGGATCCCTACGAGCAGTACTTC. Variable domain in full (rest from reference TRBV7-6 and TRBJ2-7): GAGVSQSPRYKVTKRGQDVALRCDPISGHVSLYWYRQALGQGPEFLTYFNYEAQQDKSGLPNDRFSAERPEGSISTLTIQRTEQRDSAMYRCASSPPADPYEQYFGPGTRLTVT.

The CDR3 loop reads CARGYEQYF. In nucleotides, the CDR3 is TGTGCAAGGGGGTACGAGCAGTACTTC. This rearrangement joins TRBV30 to TRBJ2-7; a weak D match, TRBD1 (6 bases). The CDR3 length is 9 residues. CDR1 and CDR2 (germline): GTSNPN, SVGIG (reference sequence).

This clone has more than one count but fewer than ten. The chain is built from TRBV5-5 and TRBJ2-7, with TRBD2 matching over 7 bases. In germline, CDR1 is SGHKS, CDR2 YYEKEE (reference sequence). V lost 4 bases, J lost 3 bases, and 10 bases stayed unmatched. The CDR3 length is 15 residues. The CDR3 sequence: CASSREVGTIYEQYF. The DNA of the CDR3 is TGTGCCAGCAGCCGCGAGGTGGGGACTATCTACGAGCAGTACTTC.

The chain couples TRBV7-2 to TRBJ2-2; a possible D gene is TRBD2 (6 bases). The CDR3 is 17 amino acids. Germline lookup yields CDR1 SGHTA and CDR2 FQGNSA. The V and J ends lost 5 bases and 3 bases respectively, with 19 bases between them. CDR3 region: CASSAGAGRRDTGELFF. CDR3 DNA: TGTGCCAGCAGCGCGGGCGCGGGGCGCCGGGACACCGGGGAGCTGTTTTTT. The whole variable domain, remainder taken from reference TRBV7-2 and TRBJ2-2, is GAGVSQSPSNKVTEKGKDVELRCDPISGHTALYWYRQSLGQGLEFLIYFQGNSAPDKSGLPSDRFSAERTGGSVSTLTIQRTQQEDSAVYLCASSAGAGRRDTGELFFGEGSRLTVL.

This clone was counted only a few times. The chain couples TRBV6-5 to TRBJ2-5; D uncertain. The V end lost 0 bases, the J end lost 5 bases, and 16 bases lay between the germline ends. The CDR3 is 16 amino acids. The germline CDR1 and CDR2 sequences are MNHEY and SVGAGI. The CDR3 region has the DNA TGTGCCAGCAGTTACTCCAAAACAGCCTTTGCGGAGACCCAGTACTTC. This gives the protein CASSYSKTAFAETQYF.

J is TRBJ1-2 and V is TRBV6-1; 7 bases map to TRBD1. The CDR3 covers 11 residues. The V segment lost 10 bases and the J segment 6 bases; nucleotides outside the gene matches: 5. Germline V lookup: CDR1 MNHNS, CDR2 SASEGT. The CDR3 DNA reads as TGTGCCATAGACAGGGTTGATGGCTACACCTTC. It is translated as CAIDRVDGYTF.

This clone showed up just once. This clone may be a read error of a much larger clone one base away. J is TRBJ2-5 and V is TRBV7-9; D is possibly TRBD2 (5 bases). Per the germline V gene, CDR1 is SEHNR and CDR2 is FQNEAQ (reference sequence). The length of the CDR3 is 13 residues. CDR3 bases: TGTGCCAGCAACCAGGCCGGGGAAGATACCCAGTACTTC. It specifies CASNQAGEDTQYF.

Turning to this clone: A much larger clone differs from this one at a single base, so this may be a read error. CDR3 sequence (DNA): TGTGCCAGCAGCAAGACGAGCGGCAGGTCCACCTACGAGCAGTACTTC. Translation gives CASSKTSGRSTYEQYF. This chain connects TRBV21-1 to TRBJ2-5; the D call TRBD2 from the table was never checked on the DNA. The tail of the sequence fits TRBJ2-7 better, so the J call may be wrong. TRBV21-1 is noted as a pseudogene. CDR3 size: 16 residues.

The chain combines TRBV30 with TRBJ2-7, with 9 bases lining up with TRBD2. Per germline, CDR1 GTSNPN and CDR2 SVGIG (reference sequence). This CDR3 contains 15 residues. V trimming: 4 bases; J trimming: 0 bases; junction bases outside the gene matches: 7. The CDR3: CAWTTSGSSSYEQYF. CDR3 DNA: TGTGCCTGGACCACTAGCGGGTCAAGCTCCTACGAGCAGTACTTC.

The J gene is TRBJ2-7, the V gene TRBV19, with D perhaps matching TRBD1 (5 bases). The CDR3 spans 14 residues. V gave up 9 bases and J gave up 2 bases, with 17 bases separating them. In germline, CDR1 is LNHDA, CDR2 SQIVND (reference sequence). The CDR3 region has the DNA TGTGCCAGGGCCTATCCGACAGCCACCTACGAGCAGTACTTC. Residues: CARAYPTATYEQYF. The entire variable domain, with the rest obtained from reference TRBV19 and TRBJ2-7, is as follows: DGGITQSPKYLFRKEGQNVTLSCEQNLNHDAMYWYRQDPGQGLRLIYYSQIVNDFQKGDIAEGYSVSREKKESFPLTVTSAQKNPTAFYLCARAYPTATYEQYFGPGTRLTVT.

This chain uses TRBV30 with TRBJ2-7, with D unclear. Trimming pared 2 bases from V and 6 bases from J, leaving 14 bases between. Looked up from germline, CDR1 is GTSNPN and CDR2 is SVGIG (reference sequence). The CDR3 is 13 residues long. The CDR3 reads CAWSRYGYGEQYF. CDR3 DNA sequence: TGTGCCTGGAGTAGGTATGGTTATGGCGAGCAGTACTTC. Drawing the rest from reference TRBV30 and TRBJ2-7, the complete variable domain is SQTIHQWPATLVQPVGSPLSLECTVEGTSNPNLYWYRQAAGRGLQLLFYSVGIGQISSEVPQNLSASRPQDRQFILSSKKLLLSDSGFYLCAWSRYGYGEQYFGPGTRLTVT.

This chain links TRBV7-3 with TRBJ2-3; D call uncertain. Trimming removed 2 bases from V and 4 bases from J, with 7 bases in between. This CDR3 has 13 amino acids. Germline-derived CDR1 and CDR2 are SGHTA and FQGTGA. The CDR3, as DNA: TGTGCCAGCAGCTTACGTGAGGCAGATACGCAGTATTTT. Protein product: CASSLREADTQYF.

The gene calls are TRBV5-5 and TRBJ2-3; the match to TRBD2 covers 10 bases. Germline-derived CDR1 and CDR2 are SGHKS and YYEKEE (reference sequence). The CDR3 totals 14 residues. After removal of 5 bases from V and 6 bases from J, the junction contained 6 bases not matched to a gene. CDR3 amino acids: CASRSLAGADTQYF. As DNA, the CDR3 is TGTGCCAGCAGGTCTCTAGCGGGGGCTGATACGCAGTATTTT.

The gene calls are TRBV28 and TRBJ1-2; 9 bases are a match to TRBD1. V gave up 1 base and J gave up 0 bases; unmatched junction bases: 15. CDR1 is MDHEN, CDR2 SYDVKM, per germline. This CDR3 is 20 amino acids long. CDR3 in DNA: TGTGCCAGCAGTTTATTTTACGGGACAGGGCGAATATCTACTAACTATGGCTACACCTTC. As protein: CASSLFYGTGRISTNYGYTF.

This clone was seen once. The chain recombines TRBV14 with TRBJ2-1; 8 positions match TRBD2. Trimming cost V 0 bases and J 12 bases; bases outside gene matches: 10. Germline CDR1 and CDR2: SGHDN and FVKESK. The CDR3 has 15 residues. The CDR3 DNA follows: TGTGCCAGCAGCCAAGATCGGGAGGGACTCTCGGGGCAGTTCTTC. It codes for CASSQDREGLSGQFF.

In regard to this clone: This probably arose from a read error, given a far larger clone one base away. CDR3 residues: CASSHVPTGVMGYGYTF. The CDR3 DNA reads TGCGCCAGCAGCCACGTCCCGACGGGGGTCATGGGGTATGGCTACACCTTC. This chain connects TRBV4-3 to TRBJ1-2; the D gene is possibly TRBD1 (5 bases). Germline V lookup: CDR1 LGHNA, CDR2 YSLEER. This CDR3 has 17 amino acids. Trimming cost V 3 bases and J 5 bases, with 22 bases left between them.

This clone appeared a few times. Written as DNA, the CDR3 is TGTGCCAGCAGCAATTGGGACAGGGAGCCCTATGGCTACACCTTC. This codes for CASSNWDREPYGYTF. The J gene is TRBJ1-2, the V gene TRBV21-1; the table's D call TRBD1 went unverified against the DNA. TRBV21-1 is a pseudogene segment. The CDR3 spans 15 residues.

CDR3 bases: TGCGCCAGCAGTGAGTCGCGGGCGGCCCTGAGCAATCAGCCCCAGCATTTT. This gives the protein CASSESRAALSNQPQHF. The chain couples TRBV10-1 to TRBJ1-5; no reliable D call. Looked up from germline, CDR1 is WNHNN and CDR2 is SYGVQD (reference sequence). The CDR3 sequence is 17 residues long. V was cut by 0 bases and J by 1 base, with 13 bases left in between.

CDR3 DNA sequence: TGTGCCAGCAGCGTAGCTACCAGGACAGGCGGCTACACCTTC. Translating it yields CASSVATRTGGYTF. The rearrangement uses TRBV9 and TRBJ1-2; 7 bases map to TRBD1. Looked up from germline, CDR1 is SGDLS and CDR2 is YYNGEE. Unmatched junction bases numbered 7, after V lost 0 bases and J lost 8 bases. CDR3 length equals 14 residues.

The gene calls are TRBV18 and TRBJ2-3; D remains unclear. The CDR3 is 16 residues long. Germline CDR1 and CDR2: KGHSH and LQKENI. Trimming cost V 0 bases and J 2 bases, with 12 bases left between them. The DNA for the CDR3 is TGTGCCAGCTCACCACCGGAGTCTGTGTTCACAGATACGCAGTATTTT. It yields the protein CASSPPESVFTDTQYF.

CDR3 amino acids: CASSLLASEQFF. The CDR3 coding sequence is TGTGCCAGCAGTTTACTAGCTTCCGAGCAGTTCTTC. The V and J genes are TRBV6-6 and TRBJ2-1; tentative D call: TRBD2 (6 bases). V was clipped by 4 bases and J by 10 bases, with 11 bases between them. The CDR3 is made up of 12 amino acids. Germline CDR1 is MNHNY and CDR2 is SVGAGI (reference sequence).